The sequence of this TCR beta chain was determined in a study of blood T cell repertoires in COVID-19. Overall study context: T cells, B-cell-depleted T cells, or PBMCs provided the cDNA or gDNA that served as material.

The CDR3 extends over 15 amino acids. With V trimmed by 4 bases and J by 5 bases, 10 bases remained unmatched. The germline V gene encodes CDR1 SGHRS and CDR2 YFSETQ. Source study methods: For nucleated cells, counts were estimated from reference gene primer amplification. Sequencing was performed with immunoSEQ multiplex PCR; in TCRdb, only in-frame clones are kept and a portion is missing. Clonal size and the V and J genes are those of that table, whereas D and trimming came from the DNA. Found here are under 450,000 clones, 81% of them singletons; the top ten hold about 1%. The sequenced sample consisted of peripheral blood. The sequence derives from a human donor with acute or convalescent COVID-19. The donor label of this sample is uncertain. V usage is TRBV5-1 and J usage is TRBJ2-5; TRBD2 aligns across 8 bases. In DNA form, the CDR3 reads TGCGCCAGCAGCGTCGGACTAGCTAGGTCGGAGACCCAGTACTTC. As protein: CASSVGLARSETQYF.